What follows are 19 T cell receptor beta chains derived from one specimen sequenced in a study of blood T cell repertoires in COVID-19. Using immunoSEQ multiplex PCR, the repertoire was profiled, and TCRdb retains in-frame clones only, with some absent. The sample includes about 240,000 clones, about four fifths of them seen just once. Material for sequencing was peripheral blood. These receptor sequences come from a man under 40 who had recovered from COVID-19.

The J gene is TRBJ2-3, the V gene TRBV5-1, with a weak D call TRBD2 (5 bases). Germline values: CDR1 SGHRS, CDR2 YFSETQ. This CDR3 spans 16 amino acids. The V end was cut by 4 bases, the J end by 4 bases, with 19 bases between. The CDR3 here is CASSPSFLSEADTQYF. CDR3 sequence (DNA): TGCGCCAGCAGCCCGTCGTTCCTTTCGGAGGCAGATACGCAGTATTTT.

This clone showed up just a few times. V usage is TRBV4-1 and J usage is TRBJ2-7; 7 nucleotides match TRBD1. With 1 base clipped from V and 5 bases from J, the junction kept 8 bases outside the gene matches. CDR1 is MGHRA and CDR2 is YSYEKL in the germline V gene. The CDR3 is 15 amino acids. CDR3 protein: CASSQVFRGNNEQYF. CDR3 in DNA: TGCGCCAGCAGCCAAGTATTCAGGGGGAATAACGAGCAGTACTTC.

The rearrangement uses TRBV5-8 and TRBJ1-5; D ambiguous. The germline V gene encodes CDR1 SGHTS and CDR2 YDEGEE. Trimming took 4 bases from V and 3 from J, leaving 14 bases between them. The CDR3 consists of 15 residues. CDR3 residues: CASSEGQNFNQPQHF. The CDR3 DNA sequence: TGTGCCAGCAGCGAGGGCCAAAACTTCAATCAGCCCCAGCATTTT.

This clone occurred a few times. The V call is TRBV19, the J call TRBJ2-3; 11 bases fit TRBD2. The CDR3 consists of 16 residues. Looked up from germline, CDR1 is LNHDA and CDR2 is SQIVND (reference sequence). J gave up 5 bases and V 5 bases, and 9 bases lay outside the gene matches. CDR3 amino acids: CASSGTSGGPGDTQYF. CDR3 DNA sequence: TGTGCCAGTAGTGGAACTAGCGGGGGCCCGGGAGATACGCAGTATTTT.

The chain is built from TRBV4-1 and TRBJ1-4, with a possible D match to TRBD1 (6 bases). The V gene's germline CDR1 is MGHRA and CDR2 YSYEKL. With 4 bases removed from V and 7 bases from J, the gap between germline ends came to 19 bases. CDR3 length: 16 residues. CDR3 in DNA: TGCGCCAGCAGCCGGAGCCACAGGGTGGGGAGTGAAAAACTGTTTTTT. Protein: CASSRSHRVGSEKLFF.

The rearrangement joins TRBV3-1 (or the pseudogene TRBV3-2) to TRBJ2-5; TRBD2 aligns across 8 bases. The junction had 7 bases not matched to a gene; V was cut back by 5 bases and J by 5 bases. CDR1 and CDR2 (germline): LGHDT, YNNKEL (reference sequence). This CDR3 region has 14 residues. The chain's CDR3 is CASSNRGGLETQYF. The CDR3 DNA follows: TGTGCCAGCAGCAATCGGGGGGGCCTGGAGACCCAGTACTTC.

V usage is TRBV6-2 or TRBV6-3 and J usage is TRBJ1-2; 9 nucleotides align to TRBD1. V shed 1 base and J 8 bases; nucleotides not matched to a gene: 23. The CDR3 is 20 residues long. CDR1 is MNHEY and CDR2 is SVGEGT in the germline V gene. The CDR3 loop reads CASSYLKTAGTGYRNWGYTF. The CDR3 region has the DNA TGTGCCAGCAGTTACTTAAAAACCGCCGGGACAGGGTACCGAAACTGGGGCTACACCTTC.

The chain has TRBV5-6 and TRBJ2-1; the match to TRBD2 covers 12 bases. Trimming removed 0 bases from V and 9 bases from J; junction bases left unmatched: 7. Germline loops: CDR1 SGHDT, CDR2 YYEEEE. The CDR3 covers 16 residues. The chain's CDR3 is CASSLEPPSGGGEQFF. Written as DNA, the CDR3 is TGTGCCAGCAGCTTGGAACCTCCTAGCGGGGGGGGTGAGCAGTTCTTC.

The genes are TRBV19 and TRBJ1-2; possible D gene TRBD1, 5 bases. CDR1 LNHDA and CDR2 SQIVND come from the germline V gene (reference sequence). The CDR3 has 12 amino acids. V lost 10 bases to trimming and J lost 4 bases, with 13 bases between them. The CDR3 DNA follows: TGTGCCACCTGGGGGAGGGCCTATGGCTACACCTTC. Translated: CATWGRAYGYTF.

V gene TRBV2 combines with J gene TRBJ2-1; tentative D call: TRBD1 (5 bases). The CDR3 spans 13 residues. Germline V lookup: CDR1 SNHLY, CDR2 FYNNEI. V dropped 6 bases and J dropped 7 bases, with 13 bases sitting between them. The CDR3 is CASSRPSGNEQFF. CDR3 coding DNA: TGTGCCAGCAGCCGACCCTCAGGGAATGAGCAGTTCTTC.

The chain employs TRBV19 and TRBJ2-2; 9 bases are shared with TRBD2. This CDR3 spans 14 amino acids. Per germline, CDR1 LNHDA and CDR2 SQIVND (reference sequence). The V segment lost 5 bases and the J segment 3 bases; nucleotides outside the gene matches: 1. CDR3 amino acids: CASSRLADTGELFF. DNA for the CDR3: TGTGCCAGTAGTCGACTAGCGGACACCGGGGAGCTGTTTTTT.

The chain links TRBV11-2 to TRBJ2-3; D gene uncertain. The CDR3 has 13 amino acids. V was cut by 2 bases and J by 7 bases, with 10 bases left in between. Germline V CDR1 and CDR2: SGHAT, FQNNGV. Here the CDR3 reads CASSLKGAYTQYF. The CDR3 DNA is TGTGCCAGCAGCTTAAAAGGAGCTTATACGCAGTATTTT.

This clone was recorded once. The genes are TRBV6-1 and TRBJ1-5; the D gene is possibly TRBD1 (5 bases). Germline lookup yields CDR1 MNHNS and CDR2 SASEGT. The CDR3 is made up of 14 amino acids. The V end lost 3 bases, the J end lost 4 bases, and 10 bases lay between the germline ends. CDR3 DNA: TGTGCCAGCAGTGATTGGGGCCTGAATCAGCCCCAGCATTTT. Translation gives CASSDWGLNQPQHF.

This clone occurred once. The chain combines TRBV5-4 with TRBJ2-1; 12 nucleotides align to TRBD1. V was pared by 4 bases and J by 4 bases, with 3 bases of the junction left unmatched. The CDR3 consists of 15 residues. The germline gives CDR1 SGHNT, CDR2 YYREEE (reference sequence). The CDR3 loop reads CASSPGQGAYNEQFF. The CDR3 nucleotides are TGTGCCAGCAGCCCGGGACAGGGGGCTTACAATGAGCAGTTCTTC.

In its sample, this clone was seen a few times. The CDR3 coding sequence is TGTGCCAGCAGCCAAAACGCATACACAGCTAATCAGCCCCAGCATTTT. This gives the protein CASSQNAYTANQPQHF. The rearrangement joins TRBV7-8 to TRBJ1-5; D gene ambiguous. V was shortened by 5 bases and J by 4 bases, with 18 bases between the two germline ends. The germline CDR1 and CDR2 sequences are SGHVS and FQNEAQ. This CDR3 spans 16 amino acids.

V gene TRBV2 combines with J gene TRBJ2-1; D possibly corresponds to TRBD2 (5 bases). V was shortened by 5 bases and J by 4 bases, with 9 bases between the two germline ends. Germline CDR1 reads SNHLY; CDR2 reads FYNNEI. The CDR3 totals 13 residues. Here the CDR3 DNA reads TGTGCCAGCAGTCGAGCGGAGTACAATGAGCAGTTCTTC. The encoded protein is CASSRAEYNEQFF. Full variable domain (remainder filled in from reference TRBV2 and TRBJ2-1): EPEVTQTPSHQVTQMGQEVILRCVPISNHLYFYWYRQILGQKVEFLVSFYNNEISEKSEIFDDQFSVERPDGSNFTLKIRSTKLEDSAMYFCASSRAEYNEQFFGPGTRLTVL.

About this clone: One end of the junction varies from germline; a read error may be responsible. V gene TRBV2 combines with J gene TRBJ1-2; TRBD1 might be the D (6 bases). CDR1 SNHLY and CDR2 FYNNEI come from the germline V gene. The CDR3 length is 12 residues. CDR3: CASSDRDKRSAF. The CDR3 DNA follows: TGTGCCAGCAGTGACCGGGACAAGCGGAGCGCCTTC.

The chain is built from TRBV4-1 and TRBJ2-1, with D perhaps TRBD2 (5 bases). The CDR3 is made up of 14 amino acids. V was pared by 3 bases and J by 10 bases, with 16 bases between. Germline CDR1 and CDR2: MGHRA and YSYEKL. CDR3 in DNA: TGCGCCAGCAGCCAGAAACTAGTCGAAGGAGAGCAGTTCTTC. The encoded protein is CASSQKLVEGEQFF.

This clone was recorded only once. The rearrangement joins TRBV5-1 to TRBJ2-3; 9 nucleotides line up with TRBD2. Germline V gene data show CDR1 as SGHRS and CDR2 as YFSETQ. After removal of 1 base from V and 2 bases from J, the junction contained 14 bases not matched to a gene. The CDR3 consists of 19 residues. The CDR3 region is CASSLLAGQETSYTDTQYF. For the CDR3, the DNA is TGCGCCAGCAGCTTGCTAGCGGGGCAGGAAACCTCTTACACAGATACGCAGTATTTT.